This TCR beta chain was documented in a study of human T cells and chemical hapten exposure. MiXCR was run by TCRdb on the RACE reads, yielding one entry per CDR3 protein. Of approximately 79,000 distinct CDR3 sequences listed, 8.5% are singletons. This clonotype was counted many times. Time point given: pre-sensitization, week 0. Described treatment: therapeutic diphenylcyclopropenone sensitization with weekly scalp DPC. The CDR3 runs 24 residues. Trimming removed 2 bases from V and 2 bases from J, with 40 bases in between. Per the germline V gene, CDR1 is DFQATT and CDR2 is SNEGSKA (reference sequence).

The chain joins TRBV20-1 to TRBJ1-5; a weak D match, TRBD1 (5 bases). This TCR derives from a man aged 35-49 years with alopecia areata. Some clones in this sample may be carry-over from other donors' samples. Material: whole blood, obtained in connection with sensitization to the hapten diphenylcyclopropenone (DPC). The CDR3 protein is CSARSNRDPGTQNDLKNGNQPQHF. The CDR3 bases are TGCAGTGCTAGATCCAACCGGGACCCGGGAACCCAAAATGATTTAAAAAACGGCAATCAGCCCCAGCATTTT.